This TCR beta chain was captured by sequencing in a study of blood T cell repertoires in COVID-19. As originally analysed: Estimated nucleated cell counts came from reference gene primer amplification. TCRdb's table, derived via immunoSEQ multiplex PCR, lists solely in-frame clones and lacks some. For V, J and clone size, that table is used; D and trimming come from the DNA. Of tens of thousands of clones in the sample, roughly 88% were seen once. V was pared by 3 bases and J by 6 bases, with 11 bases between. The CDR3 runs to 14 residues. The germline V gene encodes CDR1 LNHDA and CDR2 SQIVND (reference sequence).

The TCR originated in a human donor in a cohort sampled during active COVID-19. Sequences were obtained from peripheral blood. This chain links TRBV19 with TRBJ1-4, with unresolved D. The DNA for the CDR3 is TGTGCCAGTAGTATTGCGGGCGGGGATGAAAAACTGTTTTTT. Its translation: CASSIAGGDEKLFF.